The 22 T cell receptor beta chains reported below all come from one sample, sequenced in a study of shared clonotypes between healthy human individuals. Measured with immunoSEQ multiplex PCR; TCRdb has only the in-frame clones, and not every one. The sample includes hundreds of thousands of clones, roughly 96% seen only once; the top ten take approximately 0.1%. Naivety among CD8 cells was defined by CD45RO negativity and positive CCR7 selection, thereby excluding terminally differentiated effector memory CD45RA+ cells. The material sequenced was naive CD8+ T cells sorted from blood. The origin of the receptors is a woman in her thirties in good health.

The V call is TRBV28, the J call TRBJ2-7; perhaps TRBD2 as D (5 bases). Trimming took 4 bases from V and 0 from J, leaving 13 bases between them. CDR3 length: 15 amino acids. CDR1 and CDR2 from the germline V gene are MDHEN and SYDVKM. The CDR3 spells CASSSGSSHSYEQYF. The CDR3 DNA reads TGTGCCAGCAGTTCGGGATCGTCGCACTCCTACGAGCAGTACTTC.

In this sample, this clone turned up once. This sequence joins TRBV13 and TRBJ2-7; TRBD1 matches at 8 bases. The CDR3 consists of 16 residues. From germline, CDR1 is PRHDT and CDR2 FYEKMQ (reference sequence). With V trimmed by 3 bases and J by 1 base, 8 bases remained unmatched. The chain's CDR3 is CASSFGATGASYEQYF. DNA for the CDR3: TGTGCCAGCAGCTTTGGGGCGACAGGGGCTTCCTACGAGCAGTACTTC. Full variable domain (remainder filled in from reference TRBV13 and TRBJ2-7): AAGVIQSPRHLIKEKRETATLKCYPIPRHDTVYWYQQGPGQDPQFLISFYEKMQSDKGSIPDRFSAQQFSDYHSELNMSSLELGDSALYFCASSFGATGASYEQYFGPGTRLTVT.

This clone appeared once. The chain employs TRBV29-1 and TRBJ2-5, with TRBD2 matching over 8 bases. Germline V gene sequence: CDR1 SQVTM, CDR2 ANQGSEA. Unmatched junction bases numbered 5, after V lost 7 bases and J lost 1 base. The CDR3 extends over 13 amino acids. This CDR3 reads CSGRLAGQETQYF. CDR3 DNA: TGCAGCGGACGGCTAGCGGGCCAAGAGACCCAGTACTTC. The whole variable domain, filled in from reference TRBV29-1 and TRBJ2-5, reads SAVISQKPSRDICQRGTSLTIQCQVDSQVTMMFWYRQQPGQSLTLIATANQGSEATYESGFVIDKFPISRPNLTFSTLTVSNMSPEDSSIYLCSGRLAGQETQYFGPGTRLLVL.

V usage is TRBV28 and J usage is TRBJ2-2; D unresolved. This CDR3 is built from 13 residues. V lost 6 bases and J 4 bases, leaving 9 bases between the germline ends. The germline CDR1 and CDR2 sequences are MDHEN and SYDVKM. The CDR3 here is CASSLTATGELFF. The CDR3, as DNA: TGTGCCAGCAGCCTCACGGCCACCGGGGAGCTGTTTTTT.

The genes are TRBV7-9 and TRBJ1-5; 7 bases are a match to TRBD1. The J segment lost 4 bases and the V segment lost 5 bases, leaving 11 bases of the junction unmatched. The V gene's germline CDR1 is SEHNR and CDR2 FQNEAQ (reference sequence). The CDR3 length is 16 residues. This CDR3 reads CASSPESGTVNQPQHF. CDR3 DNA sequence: TGTGCCAGCAGCCCCGAAAGCGGGACAGTTAATCAGCCCCAGCATTTT.

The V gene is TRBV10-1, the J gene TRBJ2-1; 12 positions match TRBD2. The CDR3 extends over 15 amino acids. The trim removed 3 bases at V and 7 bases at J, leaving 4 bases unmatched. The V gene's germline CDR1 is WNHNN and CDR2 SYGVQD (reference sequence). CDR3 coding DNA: TGCGCCAGCAGTGACCGACTAGCGGGAGTGAATGAGCAGTTCTTC. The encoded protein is CASSDRLAGVNEQFF.

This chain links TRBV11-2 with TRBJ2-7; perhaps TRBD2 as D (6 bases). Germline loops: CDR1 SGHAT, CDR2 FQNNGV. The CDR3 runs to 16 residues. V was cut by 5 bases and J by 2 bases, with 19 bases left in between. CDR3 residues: CASSQGAWGTAYEQYF. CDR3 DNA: TGTGCCAGCAGCCAAGGGGCGTGGGGGACTGCCTACGAGCAGTACTTC.

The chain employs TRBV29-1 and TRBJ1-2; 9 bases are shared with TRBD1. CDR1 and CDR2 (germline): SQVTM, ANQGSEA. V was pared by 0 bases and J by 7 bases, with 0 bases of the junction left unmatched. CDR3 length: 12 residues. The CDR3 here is CSVEEQGAGYTF. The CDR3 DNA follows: TGCAGCGTTGAAGAACAGGGGGCTGGCTACACCTTC. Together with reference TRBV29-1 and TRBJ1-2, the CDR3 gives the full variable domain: SAVISQKPSRDICQRGTSLTIQCQVDSQVTMMFWYRQQPGQSLTLIATANQGSEATYESGFVIDKFPISRPNLTFSTLTVSNMSPEDSSIYLCSVEEQGAGYTFGSGTRLTVV.

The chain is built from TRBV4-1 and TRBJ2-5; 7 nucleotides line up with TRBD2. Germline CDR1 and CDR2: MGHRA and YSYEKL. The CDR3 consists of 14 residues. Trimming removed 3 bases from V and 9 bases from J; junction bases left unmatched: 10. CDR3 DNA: TGCGCCAGCAGCCATGGGAGGGACTTGGGGGCCCAGTACTTC. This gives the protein CASSHGRDLGAQYF.

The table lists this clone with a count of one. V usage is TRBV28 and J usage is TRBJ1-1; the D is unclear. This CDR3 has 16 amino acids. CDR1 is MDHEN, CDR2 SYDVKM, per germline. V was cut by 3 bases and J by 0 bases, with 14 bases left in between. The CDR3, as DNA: TGTGCCAGCAGTTTTGTGGGGAGGAGCATGAACACTGAAGCTTTCTTT. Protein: CASSFVGRSMNTEAFF.

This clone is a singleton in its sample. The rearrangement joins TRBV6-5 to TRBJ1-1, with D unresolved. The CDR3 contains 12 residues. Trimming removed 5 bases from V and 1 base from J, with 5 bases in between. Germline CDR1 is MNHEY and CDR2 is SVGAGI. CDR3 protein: CASSLANTEAFF. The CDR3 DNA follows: TGTGCCAGCAGTCTCGCGAACACTGAAGCTTTCTTT.

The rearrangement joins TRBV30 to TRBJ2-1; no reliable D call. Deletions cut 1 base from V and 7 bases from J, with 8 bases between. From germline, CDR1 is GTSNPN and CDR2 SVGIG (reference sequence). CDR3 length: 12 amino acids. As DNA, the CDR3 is TGTGCCTGGAGTGGTGTCGGGAATGAGCAGTTCTTC. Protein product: CAWSGVGNEQFF.

CDR3 in DNA: TGTGCCAGCAGTACCGGGACAGGGCACTACGAGCAGTACTTC. Protein: CASSTGTGHYEQYF. The gene calls are TRBV27 and TRBJ2-7, with 9 positions matching TRBD1. V was clipped by 5 bases and J by 3 bases; unmatched bases: 5. Germline assignment: CDR1 MNHEY and CDR2 SMNVEV (reference sequence). The CDR3 length is 14 residues.

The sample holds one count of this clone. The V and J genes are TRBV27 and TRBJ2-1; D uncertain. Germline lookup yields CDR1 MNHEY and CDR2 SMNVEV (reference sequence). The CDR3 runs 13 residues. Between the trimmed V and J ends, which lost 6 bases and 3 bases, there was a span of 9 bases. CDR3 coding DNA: TGTGCCAGCAGATTGGATAACTACAATGAGCAGTTCTTC. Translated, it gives CASRLDNYNEQFF.

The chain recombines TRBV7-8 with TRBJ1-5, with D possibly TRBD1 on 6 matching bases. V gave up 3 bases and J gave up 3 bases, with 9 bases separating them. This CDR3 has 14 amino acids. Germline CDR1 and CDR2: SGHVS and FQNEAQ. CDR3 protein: CASSFRDNNQPQHF. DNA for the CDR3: TGTGCCAGCAGCTTCCGGGACAACAATCAGCCCCAGCATTTT.

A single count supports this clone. CDR3 bases: TGTGCCAGCTGCGCTAGCGACAATGAGCAGTTCTTC. This translates into CASCASDNEQFF. V usage is TRBV7-9 and J usage is TRBJ2-1, with D perhaps TRBD2 (6 bases). Germline V gene lookup returns CDR1 SEHNR and CDR2 FQNEAQ (reference sequence). The CDR3 covers 12 residues. Trimming left V 8 bases short and J 5 bases short, with 10 bases between.

The CDR3 is CASSFPRGAWTDTQYF. Written as DNA, the CDR3 is TGTGCCAGCAGCTTTCCGCGGGGGGCCTGGACAGATACGCAGTATTTT. This chain uses TRBV12-1 with TRBJ2-3; the table's TRBD2 call for D was not verified on the DNA. TRBV12-1 is classified as a pseudogene. The length of the CDR3 is 16 residues.

CDR3 in amino acids: CASSQTRQGTKNIQYF. The CDR3 coding sequence is TGTGCCAGCAGTCAAACCAGACAGGGAACCAAAAACATTCAGTACTTC. The V and J genes are TRBV28 and TRBJ2-4; TRBD1 aligns across 7 bases. V dropped 5 bases and J dropped 2; count of bases not matched to a gene: 9. Germline CDR1 and CDR2: MDHEN and SYDVKM. The CDR3 has 16 amino acids.

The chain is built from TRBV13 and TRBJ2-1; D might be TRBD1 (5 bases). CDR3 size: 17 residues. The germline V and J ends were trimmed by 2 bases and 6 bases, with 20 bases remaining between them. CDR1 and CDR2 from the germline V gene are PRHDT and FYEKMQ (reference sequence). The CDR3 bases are TGTGCCAGCAGCTTATTACGTGCGGCAGGGAAGGGCAATGAGCAGTTCTTC. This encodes CASSLLRAAGKGNEQFF.

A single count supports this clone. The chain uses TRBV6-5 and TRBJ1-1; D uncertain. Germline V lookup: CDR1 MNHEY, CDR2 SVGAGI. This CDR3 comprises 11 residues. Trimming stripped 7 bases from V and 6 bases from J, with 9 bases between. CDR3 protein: CASKFGSEAFF. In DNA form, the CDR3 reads TGTGCCAGCAAATTTGGGTCTGAAGCTTTCTTT.

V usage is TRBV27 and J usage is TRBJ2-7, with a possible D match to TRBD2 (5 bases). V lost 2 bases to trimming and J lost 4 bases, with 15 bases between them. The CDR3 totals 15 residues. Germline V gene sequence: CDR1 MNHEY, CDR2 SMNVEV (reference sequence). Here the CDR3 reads CASSLTEGPYYEQYF. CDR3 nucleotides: TGTGCCAGCAGTTTAACAGAGGGTCCCTATTACGAGCAGTACTTC.

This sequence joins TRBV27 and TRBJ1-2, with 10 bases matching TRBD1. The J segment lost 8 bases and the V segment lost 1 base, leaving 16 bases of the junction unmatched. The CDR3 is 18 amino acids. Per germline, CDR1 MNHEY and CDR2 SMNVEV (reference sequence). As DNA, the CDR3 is TGTGCCAGCAGTTTATTTTCGGACAGGGGGGTCCTTCGTGACGGCTACACCTTC. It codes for CASSLFSDRGVLRDGYTF.